This T cell receptor beta chain was documented in a study of OX40 agonist ivuxolimab in advanced cancers. Overall study: Recorded diagnoses for dose-escalation patients were hepatocellular carcinoma, melanoma, renal cell or head and neck cancer. Points from the study as a whole: Expansion of clones was among the lowest in partial responders at 0.1-3.0 mg/kg.

Trimming removed 2 bases from V and 2 bases from J, with 13 bases in between. The germline V gene has CDR1 SGHRS and CDR2 YFSETQ. The CDR3 extends over 15 amino acids. Concerning this clone itself: Its antigen is currently unknown.

Using immunoSEQ multiplex PCR, the repertoire was profiled, and TCRdb retains in-frame clones only, with some absent. Among 91,000 or so clones listed, 65% to 90% were seen once. This sequence was found in an adult with an advanced solid tumor such as melanoma, head and neck, liver or kidney cancer. Sequencing was performed on CD4+ or CD8+ T cells sorted from blood, taken in a trial of the OX40 agonist ivuxolimab. The V call is TRBV5-1, the J call TRBJ1-1; D not certain. DNA for the CDR3: TGCGCCAGCAGCTTATCTTACGGACCAAACACTGAAGCTTTCTTT. It codes for CASSLSYGPNTEAFF.